These 23 T cell receptor beta chains were all obtained from the same sample, sequenced in a study of OX40 agonist ivuxolimab in advanced cancers. TCRdb's table, derived via immunoSEQ multiplex PCR, lists solely in-frame clones and lacks some. The sample comprises just over 90,000 clones, 90% to 95% of which are singletons, and approximately 2.4% rests with the top ten. The material sequenced was CD4+ or CD8+ T cells sorted from blood, taken in a trial of the OX40 agonist ivuxolimab. The receptor set was obtained from an adult with an advanced solid tumor such as melanoma, head and neck, liver or kidney cancer.

V gene TRBV18 combines with J gene TRBJ2-1; no clear D. Per the germline V gene, CDR1 is KGHSH and CDR2 is LQKENI. The CDR3 covers 15 residues. Trimming shortened V by 4 bases and J by 0 bases, and 10 bases separated the two germline ends. The CDR3 DNA is TGTGCCAGCTCACAAGTTGACACCTCCTACAATGAGCAGTTCTTC. The encoded protein is CASSQVDTSYNEQFF.

The V gene is TRBV4-1, the J gene TRBJ1-5; D remains unclear. V was cut by 0 bases and J by 7 bases, with 13 bases left in between. CDR3 length: 15 amino acids. From germline, CDR1 is MGHRA and CDR2 YSYEKL. In DNA, the CDR3 is TGCGCCAGCAGCCAAGATCCCCCCGCCGGACAGCCCCAGCATTTT. Translating it yields CASSQDPPAGQPQHF.

This clone has just one count. V is TRBV5-8 and J is TRBJ2-7; possibly TRBD2 for D (6 bases). CDR1 SGHTS and CDR2 YDEGEE come from the germline V gene. CDR3 length: 15 amino acids. With 4 bases removed from V and 7 bases from J, the gap between germline ends came to 21 bases. CDR3 sequence: CASSVRDSDSNEQYF. Written as DNA, the CDR3 is TGTGCCAGCAGCGTTCGGGACTCCGATTCCAATGAGCAGTACTTC.

The CDR3 sequence: CASSFGSGAFF. For the CDR3, the DNA is TGTGCCAGCAGCTTTGGAAGCGGGGCTTTCTTT. J is TRBJ1-1 and V is TRBV5-6; D not certain. The CDR3 is 11 residues long. Germline-derived CDR1 and CDR2 are SGHDT and YYEEEE. Trimming removed 2 bases from V and 11 bases from J, with 10 bases in between.

This clone was detected only once. The chain is built from TRBV6-1 and TRBJ2-1; TRBD1 matches at 7 bases. The CDR3 length is 18 residues. CDR1 is MNHNS and CDR2 is SASEGT in the germline V gene. With V trimmed by 2 bases and J by 0 bases, 10 bases remained unmatched. CDR3 residues: CASSEIIQGVSSYNEQFF. CDR3 in DNA: TGTGCCAGCAGTGAAATTATCCAGGGGGTCAGCTCCTACAATGAGCAGTTCTTC.

The rearrangement uses TRBV13 and TRBJ1-2; unclear D gene. Trimming pared 0 bases from V and 1 base from J, leaving 15 bases between. CDR1 is PRHDT and CDR2 is FYEKMQ in the germline V gene (reference sequence). The CDR3 loop spans 17 amino acids. The CDR3 DNA is TGTGCCAGCAGCTTAGGCCTATCGAGCCCGCTTAACTATGGCTACACCTTC. Its translation: CASSLGLSSPLNYGYTF.

The V call is TRBV4-1, the J call TRBJ2-7, with D maybe TRBD1 (6 bases). CDR3 length: 16 residues. Germline CDR1 is MGHRA and CDR2 is YSYEKL. V dropped 1 base and J dropped 5 bases, with 18 bases sitting between them. The CDR3 bases are TGCGCCAGCAGCCAAGTTATGGCCAGGGACACCCACGAGCAGTACTTC. Protein sequence: CASSQVMARDTHEQYF.

This sequence joins TRBV6-5 and TRBJ1-3; tentative D call: TRBD1 (5 bases). V lost 6 bases to trimming and J lost 9 bases, with 6 bases between them. This CDR3 comprises 10 residues. The germline V gene encodes CDR1 MNHEY and CDR2 SVGAGI. CDR3 region: CASSGGTIYF. The DNA of the CDR3 is TGTGCCAGCAGCGGGGGCACCATATATTTT.

This clone is a singleton in its sample. The chain is built from TRBV11-2 and TRBJ2-7; 11 nucleotides agree with TRBD2. Germline V gives CDR1 SGHAT, CDR2 FQNNGV. CDR3 length: 15 residues. V was clipped by 3 bases and J by 2 bases; unmatched bases: 3. CDR3 nucleotide sequence: TGTGCCAGCAGCTTGACTAGCGGGGACCCCTACGAGCAGTACTTC. It encodes CASSLTSGDPYEQYF.

The CDR3 sequence is CASSQDWFVERISYEQYF. CDR3 coding DNA: TGCGCCAGCAGCCAAGATTGGTTCGTGGAAAGGATATCCTACGAGCAGTACTTC. The chain is built from TRBV4-1 and TRBJ2-7, with no clear D. V lost 0 bases and J lost 1, with 19 bases in between. Germline V CDR1 and CDR2: MGHRA, YSYEKL. This CDR3 is 18 amino acids long.

J is TRBJ2-7 and V is TRBV28; D gene uncertain. V was trimmed by 3 bases and J by 0 bases, leaving 6 bases between them. Germline CDR1 reads MDHEN; CDR2 reads SYDVKM. The CDR3 is made up of 13 amino acids. CDR3 loop: CASSLISSYEQYF. The CDR3 DNA sequence: TGTGCCAGCAGTTTGATCAGCTCCTACGAGCAGTACTTC.

The V and J genes are TRBV10-2 and TRBJ2-5, with 10 positions matching TRBD1. Germline-derived CDR1 and CDR2 are WSHSY and SAAADI. Germline trimming cut 10 bases from V and 3 bases from J; bases unmatched to any gene: 8. This CDR3 is built from 14 residues. CDR3 in DNA: TGCGCCACCTTAGGGACAGGGGTGGAAGAGACCCAGTACTTC. Amino acids: CATLGTGVEETQYF.

This clone showed up just once. V usage is TRBV6-5 and J usage is TRBJ1-2; no firm D call. The CDR3 is made up of 15 amino acids. V was pared by 2 bases and J by 6 bases, with 16 bases between. The V gene's germline CDR1 is MNHEY and CDR2 SVGAGI. DNA for the CDR3: TGTGCCAGCAGTTACATACGAGGCATCCGGGATGGCTACACCTTC. Its protein product is CASSYIRGIRDGYTF.

The chain employs TRBV10-1 and TRBJ2-3; 10 bases match TRBD2. Germline-derived CDR1 and CDR2 are WNHNN and SYGVQD (reference sequence). V trimming: 5 bases; J trimming: 0 bases; junction bases outside the gene matches: 17. This CDR3 spans 20 amino acids. The CDR3 coding sequence is TGCGCCAGCAGTTTACCTACTTGGGGACTAGCGCCCCTTAGCACAGATACGCAGTATTTT. Translated: CASSLPTWGLAPLSTDTQYF.

The genes are TRBV4-1 and TRBJ2-4; perhaps TRBD2 as D (5 bases). Deletions cut 4 bases from V and 5 bases from J, with 18 bases between. This CDR3 contains 16 residues. Per the germline V gene, CDR1 is MGHRA and CDR2 is YSYEKL. CDR3 sequence (DNA): TGCGCCAGCAGCCCCTTTATCGGGCGGGCGGAAAACATTCAGTACTTC. This codes for CASSPFIGRAENIQYF.

The chain joins TRBV27 to TRBJ2-5, with TRBD1 matching 8 bases. The CDR3 is 15 amino acids. Losses at the gene ends were 4 bases for V and 3 bases for J; bases not matched to a gene: 7. CDR1 is MNHEY and CDR2 is SMNVEV in the germline V gene (reference sequence). The CDR3 protein is CASSSIPDREETQYF. The CDR3 bases are TGTGCCAGCAGTTCAATACCGGACAGGGAAGAGACCCAGTACTTC.

The gene calls are TRBV5-6 and TRBJ2-3; maybe TRBD1 (5 bases). V shed 2 bases and J shed 4 bases, with 8 bases lying between them. This CDR3 has 13 amino acids. Germline-derived CDR1 and CDR2 are SGHDT and YYEEEE. Here the CDR3 reads CASSFQGADTQYF. DNA for the CDR3: TGTGCCAGCAGCTTCCAAGGGGCAGATACGCAGTATTTT.

For the CDR3, the DNA is TGTGCCAGCAGCTTAGCGGGCTACGTACTCTCCTACAATGAGCAGTTCTTC. Its translation: CASSLAGYVLSYNEQFF. J is TRBJ2-1 and V is TRBV7-2; D is uncertain. Trimming cost V 0 bases and J 0 bases, with 12 bases left between them. Germline V lookup: CDR1 SGHTA, CDR2 FQGNSA. The CDR3 is 17 residues long.

This chain connects TRBV15 to TRBJ1-4, with D possibly matching TRBD1 (5 bases). CDR3 size: 15 residues. V lost 7 bases, J lost 3 bases, and 15 bases lay in between. Germline CDR1 LNHNV, CDR2 YYDKDF (reference sequence). The CDR3 reads CATMGFGGANEKLFF. The DNA for the CDR3 is TGTGCCACCATGGGGTTTGGAGGGGCTAATGAAAAACTGTTTTTT.

The chain is built from TRBV19 and TRBJ1-1; D perhaps matches TRBD1 (6 bases). The CDR3 loop spans 11 amino acids. Trimming took 5 bases from V and 7 from J, leaving 8 bases between them. The germline CDR1 and CDR2 sequences are LNHDA and SQIVND (reference sequence). The CDR3 region has the DNA TGTGCCAGTAGTCTGACAGGTGAAGCTTTCTTT. It codes for CASSLTGEAFF.

This clone appeared once. V usage is TRBV5-1 and J usage is TRBJ2-5; 7 bases match TRBD2. Germline V gene sequence: CDR1 SGHRS, CDR2 YFSETQ. Trimming cost V 3 bases and J 5 bases; bases outside gene matches: 7. The length of the CDR3 is 14 residues. The CDR3 nucleotides read TGCGCCAGCAGCTCATTCAGCGGGGTGGAGACCCAGTACTTC. Protein: CASSSFSGVETQYF.

This clone was seen a few times. For the CDR3, the DNA is TGTGCCAGCAGCCAAAGCGGGAGAGGCTCCGAGCAGTACTTC. This translates into CASSQSGRGSEQYF. V and J are TRBV7-9 and TRBJ2-7; 8 bases align to TRBD2. Looked up from germline, CDR1 is SEHNR and CDR2 is FQNEAQ (reference sequence). V gave up 5 bases and J gave up 6 bases; unmatched junction bases: 9. The CDR3 totals 14 residues.

This clone was observed once. The V gene is TRBV10-3, the J gene TRBJ1-1; no firm D call. Germline V lookup: CDR1 ENHRY, CDR2 SYGVKD. The CDR3 covers 17 residues. V was clipped by 1 base and J by 3 bases, with 18 bases between them. The CDR3 spells CAISEYALSGRDTEAFF. The CDR3 nucleotides read TGTGCCATCAGTGAGTACGCCTTATCCGGGCGTGACACTGAAGCTTTCTTT.